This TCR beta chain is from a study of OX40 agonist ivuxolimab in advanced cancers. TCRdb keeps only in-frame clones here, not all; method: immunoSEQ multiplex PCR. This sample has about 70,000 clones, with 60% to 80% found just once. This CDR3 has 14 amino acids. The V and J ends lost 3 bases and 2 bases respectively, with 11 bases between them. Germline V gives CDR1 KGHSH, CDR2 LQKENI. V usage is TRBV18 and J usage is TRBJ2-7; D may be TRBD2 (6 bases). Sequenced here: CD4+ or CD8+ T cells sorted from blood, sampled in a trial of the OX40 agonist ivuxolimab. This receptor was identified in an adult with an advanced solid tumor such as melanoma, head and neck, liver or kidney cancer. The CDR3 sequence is CASSPPGGTYEQYF. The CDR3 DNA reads TGTGCCAGCTCACCCCCGGGCGGGACCTACGAGCAGTACTTC.